This is a list of T cell receptor beta chains from one sample in a study of CD8 T cells in ankylosing spondylitis. TCRdb analysed the 5' RACE reads with MiXCR anew, one entry per CDR3 protein. Counted here are approximately 200,000 distinct CDR3 sequences, roughly 12% occurring once; the ten biggest clones make up more than 15%. Material for sequencing was blood, either unsorted or a sorted T cell fraction (not recorded which). The receptors were gathered from a male donor with ankylosing spondylitis or in good health (not recorded which). CDR3s include the opening cysteine and the closing phenylalanine or tryptophan. Fields, in order: D gene, V gene, J gene, CDR3 protein. The D gene is left open where the match is weak.

>NA|TRBV3-1|TRBJ2-5
CASSPQGGGGEETQYF
>NA|TRBV12-3/TRBV12-4|TRBJ2-1
CASSFSPPIYASDEQFF
>TRBD1|TRBV12-3/TRBV12-4|TRBJ1-2
CASSEHSGTGATLTF
>NA|TRBV3-1|TRBJ2-7
CASSGTVPYEQYF
>NA|TRBV20-1|TRBJ1-2
CSARDLAGFYGYTF
>NA|TRBV7-6|TRBJ1-1
CASSSGVNTEAFF
>NA|TRBV6-6|TRBJ2-1
CASSYNGVGEQFF
>TRBD1|TRBV6-1|TRBJ1-4
CASSGDRGANEKLFF
>NA|TRBV12-3/TRBV12-4|TRBJ2-1
CASTGDSNEQFF
>TRBD1|TRBV6-5|TRBJ2-1
CASSYYTQGQAYSNEQFF
>NA|TRBV4-1|TRBJ2-1
CASSQVGSLDEQFF
>NA|TRBV11-2|TRBJ2-1
CASSLGLWDEQFF
>NA|TRBV4-1|TRBJ2-3
CASSQVVDIDTQYF
>NA|TRBV5-5|TRBJ2-1
CASSRFSYNEQFF
>NA|TRBV11-2|TRBJ1-1
CASSPSGVATEAFF
>NA|TRBV29-1|TRBJ2-2
CSVEINGELFF
>NA|TRBV15|TRBJ2-7
CATSRDLGASYEQYF
>NA|TRBV2|TRBJ2-1
CASTQLRLNSYNEQFF
>TRBD1|TRBV4-1|TRBJ2-1
CASSPGQGAVNEQFF
>TRBD1|TRBV3-1|TRBJ1-1
CASSQDLTGVSGAFF
>TRBD1|TRBV6-2/TRBV6-3|TRBJ2-3
CASSYGVGRGTDTQYF
>NA|TRBV4-1|TRBJ2-3
CASSQQGGGPLDTQYF
>NA|TRBV29-1|TRBJ1-1
CSVEDYRAGVNTEAFF
>TRBD2|TRBV4-2|TRBJ2-7
CASSQGLAREQYF
>NA|TRBV29-1|TRBJ1-2
CSAEDSLYGYTF
>NA|TRBV25-1|TRBJ2-2
CASSLTETGELFF
>NA|TRBV7-9|TRBJ2-3
CASSGGPWDTDTQYF
>NA|TRBV6-5|TRBJ2-3
CASSLQSTDTQYF
>NA|TRBV7-9|TRBJ2-3
CASSDSPGLGGDTQYF
>NA|TRBV4-1|TRBJ2-1
CASSQDSGLSYNEQFF
>NA|TRBV20-1|TRBJ2-1
CSARVPHYNEQFF
>NA|TRBV25-1|TRBJ2-1
CASTLGGSGYNEQFF
>TRBD1|TRBV7-8|TRBJ1-2
CASGAPGGSIYGYTF
>TRBD1|TRBV7-9|TRBJ1-2
CASSSGDRDGYTF
>NA|TRBV29-1|TRBJ1-1
CSVEDRGRGTEAFF
>NA|TRBV29-1|TRBJ2-7
CSVATGNEQYF
>NA|TRBV12-3/TRBV12-4|TRBJ1-2
CASSFGSNYGYTF
>NA|TRBV5-7|TRBJ2-3
CASTWGVGGGTDTQYF
>TRBD2|TRBV4-1|TRBJ2-5
CASSPSGVEETQYF
>NA|TRBV27|TRBJ2-3
CASSLIGTDTQYF
>NA|TRBV2|TRBJ1-5
CASSEWKNQPQHF
>TRBD1|TRBV4-1|TRBJ2-5
CASSQEQGAVVTQYF
>TRBD2|TRBV7-2|TRBJ2-3
CASSLLAGEDTQYF
>TRBD1|TRBV5-1|TRBJ1-2
CASSEGQGVGGYTF
>NA|TRBV27|TRBJ1-2
CASTSTPGAYGYTF
>TRBD2|TRBV4-1|TRBJ2-3
CASSQVVRGRGGTDTQYF
>TRBD2|TRBV29-1|TRBJ2-1
CSVETPLAGVNEQFF
>NA|TRBV20-1|TRBJ2-1
CSARDPSTKNNEQFF
>NA|TRBV27|TRBJ2-3
CASSVLGGSTDTQYF
>NA|TRBV4-1|TRBJ1-2
CASSLGENFNYGYTF
>NA|TRBV4-1|TRBJ1-2
CASSQEVTAGYGYTF
>NA|TRBV6-1|TRBJ2-3
CASSEEKGGADTQYF
>NA|TRBV6-6|TRBJ1-2
CASRDVSLKLYGYTF
>NA|TRBV30|TRBJ2-4
CAWSRELAKNIQYF
>TRBD2|TRBV4-1|TRBJ2-3
CASSQATSGGTDTQYF